The sequence of this T cell receptor (beta chain) was determined in a study of OX40 agonist ivuxolimab in advanced cancers. The data were produced by immunoSEQ multiplex PCR, yet TCRdb's version contains in-frame clones alone and is incomplete. This repertoire shows 9,500 to 12,000 clones, roughly 86% found once; its top ten account for about 28%. Overall study results and limits: More expanded clones were found, on average, in CD8+ than in CD4+ T cells.

A word on this clone: The target antigen is unknown.

From germline, CDR1 is SNHLY and CDR2 FYNNEI. The CDR3 sequence is 12 residues long. The V and J ends lost 10 bases and 1 base respectively, with 10 bases between them. This sample comprised CD4+ or CD8+ T cells sorted from blood, obtained in a trial of the OX40 agonist ivuxolimab. This TCR came from an adult with an advanced solid tumor such as melanoma, head and neck, liver or kidney cancer. The chain has TRBV2 and TRBJ1-1; D unclear. CDR3 sequence (DNA): TGTGCCAACCCCGACAAGAACACTGAAGCTTTCTTT. It translates to CANPDKNTEAFF.